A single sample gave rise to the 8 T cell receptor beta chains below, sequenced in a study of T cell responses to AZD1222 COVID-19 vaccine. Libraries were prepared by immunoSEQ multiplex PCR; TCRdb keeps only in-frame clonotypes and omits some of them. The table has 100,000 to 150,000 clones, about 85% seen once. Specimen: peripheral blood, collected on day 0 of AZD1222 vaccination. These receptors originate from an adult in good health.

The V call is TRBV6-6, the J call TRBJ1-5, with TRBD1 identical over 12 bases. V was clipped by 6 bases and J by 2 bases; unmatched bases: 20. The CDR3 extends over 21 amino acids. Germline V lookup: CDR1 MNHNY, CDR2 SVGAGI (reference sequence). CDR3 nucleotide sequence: TGTGCCAGCAGCGGAAAACCCTCCGGGACAGGGGGCGAGAGGTGCAATCAGCCCCAGCATTTT. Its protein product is CASSGKPSGTGGERCNQPQHF.

CDR3 in amino acids: CASWTATYEQYF. DNA for the CDR3: TGTGCCAGTTGGACAGCAACCTACGAGCAGTACTTC. The chain employs TRBV27 and TRBJ2-7; TRBD1 might be the D (6 bases). The CDR3 runs 12 residues. The germline V and J ends were trimmed by 9 bases and 2 bases, with 11 bases remaining between them. Looked up from germline, CDR1 is MNHEY and CDR2 is SMNVEV (reference sequence).

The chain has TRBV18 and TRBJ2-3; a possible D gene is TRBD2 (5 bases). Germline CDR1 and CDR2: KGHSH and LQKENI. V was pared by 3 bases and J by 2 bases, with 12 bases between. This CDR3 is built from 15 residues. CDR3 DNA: TGTGCCAGCTCACCTTTGGACTCCTACACAGATACGCAGTATTTT. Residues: CASSPLDSYTDTQYF. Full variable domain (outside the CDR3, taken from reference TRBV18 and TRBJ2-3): NAGVMQNPRHLVRRRGQEARLRCSPMKGHSHVYWYRQLPEEGLKFMVYLQKENIIDESGMPKERFSAEFPKEGPSILRIQQVVRGDSAAYFCASSPLDSYTDTQYFGPGTRLTVL.

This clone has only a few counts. Here the CDR3 reads CASSSGQGTTEAFF. CDR3 DNA sequence: TGTGCCAGCAGCTCCGGACAGGGGACGACTGAAGCTTTCTTT. The V call is TRBV28, the J call TRBJ1-1; TRBD1 aligns across 9 bases. This CDR3 comprises 14 residues. The V gene's germline CDR1 is MDHEN and CDR2 SYDVKM. Losses at the gene ends were 6 bases for V and 5 bases for J; bases not matched to a gene: 7.

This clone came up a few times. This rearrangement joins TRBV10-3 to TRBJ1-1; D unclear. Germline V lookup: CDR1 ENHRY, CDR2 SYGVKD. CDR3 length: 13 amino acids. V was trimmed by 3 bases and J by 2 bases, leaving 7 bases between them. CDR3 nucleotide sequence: TGTGCCATCAGTGAAGAAGCAAACACTGAAGCTTTCTTT. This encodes CAISEEANTEAFF.

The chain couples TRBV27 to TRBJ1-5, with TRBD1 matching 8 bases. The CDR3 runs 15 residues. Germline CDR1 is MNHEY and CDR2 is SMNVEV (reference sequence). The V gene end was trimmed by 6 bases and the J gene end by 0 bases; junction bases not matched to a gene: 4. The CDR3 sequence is CASRQTGDSNQPQHF. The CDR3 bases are TGTGCCAGCAGGCAGACAGGGGATAGCAATCAGCCCCAGCATTTT.

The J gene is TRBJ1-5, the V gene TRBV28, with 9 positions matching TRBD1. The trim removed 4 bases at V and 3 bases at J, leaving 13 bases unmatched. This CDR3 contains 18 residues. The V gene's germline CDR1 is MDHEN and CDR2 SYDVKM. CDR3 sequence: CASSSRQQGAGVNQPQHF. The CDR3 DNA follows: TGTGCCAGCAGTTCCCGACAACAGGGGGCCGGAGTCAATCAGCCCCAGCATTTT.

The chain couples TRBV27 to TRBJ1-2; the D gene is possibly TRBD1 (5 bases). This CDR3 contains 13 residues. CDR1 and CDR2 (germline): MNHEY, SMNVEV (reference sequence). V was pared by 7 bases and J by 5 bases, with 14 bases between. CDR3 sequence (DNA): TGTGCCAGCATGGACACCAACAGTTATGGCTACACCTTC. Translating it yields CASMDTNSYGYTF.